Below, 18 T cell receptor beta chains from the same sample are listed, as sequenced in a study of blood T cell repertoires in COVID-19. Assay used: immunoSEQ multiplex PCR; TCRdb lists only in-frame clones, some missing. The table records 120,000 to 150,000 clones, 85% of them present only once. The sequenced sample was peripheral blood. The origin of the receptors is a man over 45 with acute or convalescent COVID-19.

The genes are TRBV16 and TRBJ1-2; 7 bases are a match to TRBD1. V was clipped by 1 base and J by 2 bases; unmatched bases: 7. Germline CDR1 is KGHSY and CDR2 is FQNENV. The CDR3 contains 16 residues. The CDR3 spells CASSQLWDSPNYGYTF. DNA of the CDR3: TGTGCCAGCAGCCAATTGTGGGACAGCCCCAACTATGGCTACACCTTC.

This chain uses TRBV5-4 with TRBJ2-3; D is uncertain. The V end was cut by 0 bases, the J end by 0 bases, with 5 bases between. The CDR3 has 14 amino acids. Per the germline V gene, CDR1 is SGHNT and CDR2 is YYREEE (reference sequence). CDR3 nucleotides: TGTGCCAGCAGCTTGGGAGGTAGCACAGATACGCAGTATTTT. This codes for CASSLGGSTDTQYF.

The V call is TRBV5-6, the J call TRBJ2-7, with 7 nucleotides matching TRBD2. The CDR3 length is 17 residues. J lost 2 bases, V lost 4 bases, and 15 bases had no gene match. The germline gives CDR1 SGHDT, CDR2 YYEEEE. The CDR3 loop is CASSQGLLGGRTYEQYF. The DNA of the CDR3 is TGTGCCAGCAGCCAAGGACTCTTGGGGGGGAGAACCTACGAGCAGTACTTC.

The V and J genes are TRBV19 and TRBJ2-2, with D hard to call. Deletions cut 5 bases from V and 7 bases from J, with 5 bases between. The germline V gene has CDR1 LNHDA and CDR2 SQIVND (reference sequence). This CDR3 region has 11 residues. The DNA of the CDR3 is TGTGCCAGTAGTTCGTACGGGGAGCTGTTTTTT. Translated, it gives CASSSYGELFF.

The chain employs TRBV9 and TRBJ1-1; 10 bases match TRBD1. The CDR3 is made up of 18 amino acids. Germline V gene lookup returns CDR1 SGDLS and CDR2 YYNGEE. V was clipped by 2 bases and J by 1 base; unmatched bases: 11. In DNA, the CDR3 is TGTGCCAGCAGCGTCCGGGACAGGGGATTCACAGCGAACACTGAAGCTTTCTTT. It encodes CASSVRDRGFTANTEAFF.

V gene TRBV6-6 combines with J gene TRBJ2-7; 11 nucleotides match TRBD1. The germline CDR1 and CDR2 sequences are MNHNY and SVGAGI (reference sequence). J lost 0 bases, V lost 6 bases, and 4 bases had no gene match. The CDR3 consists of 15 residues. The CDR3 sequence is CASSPGTGGSYEQYF. CDR3 DNA sequence: TGTGCCAGCAGCCCCGGGACAGGGGGCTCCTACGAGCAGTACTTC.

The V gene is TRBV5-8, the J gene TRBJ1-4; unclear D gene. The CDR3 runs 11 residues. Germline CDR1 is SGHTS and CDR2 is YDEGEE. V was shortened by 3 bases and J by 6 bases, with 3 bases between the two germline ends. The CDR3 DNA follows: TGTGCCAGCAGCTCTTATGAAAAACTGTTTTTT. Encoded protein: CASSSYEKLFF.

As for this clone: The sample holds other DNA sequences that translate to the same CDR3. The rearrangement links TRBV18 to TRBJ1-5; weak D call: TRBD1 (6 bases). V was clipped by 3 bases and J by 2 bases, with 11 bases between them. The germline V gene encodes CDR1 KGHSH and CDR2 LQKENI. The CDR3 has 15 amino acids. The CDR3 protein is CASSPSGDGNQPQHF. The CDR3 DNA sequence: TGTGCCAGCTCACCTTCAGGGGATGGCAATCAGCCCCAGCATTTT. The full variable domain, its missing parts supplied by reference TRBV18 and TRBJ1-5, is NAGVMQNPRHLVRRRGQEARLRCSPMKGHSHVYWYRQLPEEGLKFMVYLQKENIIDESGMPKERFSAEFPKEGPSILRIQQVVRGDSAAYFCASSPSGDGNQPQHFGDGTRLSIL.

The chain combines TRBV19 with TRBJ2-3; weak D call: TRBD2 (5 bases). The germline V gene encodes CDR1 LNHDA and CDR2 SQIVND (reference sequence). Trimming left V 7 bases short and J 1 base short, with 15 bases between. The CDR3 is 15 amino acids. The CDR3 loop reads CASKREGFGTDTQYF. CDR3 in DNA: TGTGCCAGTAAGAGGGAAGGGTTCGGCACAGATACGCAGTATTTT.

The table lists this clone with a few counts. The chain joins TRBV3-1 (or the pseudogene TRBV3-2) to TRBJ1-2; 9 bases fit TRBD1. Losses at the gene ends were 6 bases for V and 4 bases for J; bases not matched to a gene: 9. From germline, CDR1 is LGHDT and CDR2 YNNKEL (reference sequence). There are 15 residues in the CDR3. The chain's CDR3 is CASSYPGQGTYGYTF. The CDR3 region has the DNA TGTGCCAGCAGTTACCCGGGACAGGGAACCTATGGCTACACCTTC.

V usage is TRBV3-1 (or the pseudogene TRBV3-2) and J usage is TRBJ1-3; maybe TRBD1 (6 bases). Trimming pared 6 bases from V and 1 base from J, leaving 10 bases between. CDR3 length: 14 residues. Germline V gene data show CDR1 as LGHDT and CDR2 as YNNKEL (reference sequence). CDR3 in DNA: TGTGCCAGCAGACTAGGGGGATCTGGAAACACCATATATTTT. This gives the protein CASRLGGSGNTIYF.

This rearrangement joins TRBV6-5 to TRBJ2-7; D might be TRBD2 (6 bases). The V and J ends lost 6 bases and 3 bases respectively, with 9 bases between them. CDR3 length equals 12 residues. The V gene's germline CDR1 is MNHEY and CDR2 SVGAGI. In DNA form, the CDR3 reads TGTGCCAGCAGGCGGGATAACTACGAGCAGTACTTC. Its protein is CASRRDNYEQYF.

This clone was recorded once. Other DNA sequences in the sample encode the same CDR3. The rearrangement joins TRBV12-3 or TRBV12-4 to TRBJ1-3; D is ambiguous. This CDR3 spans 13 amino acids. Trimming stripped 5 bases from V and 2 bases from J, with 7 bases between. The CDR3, as DNA: TGTGCCAGCAGTCCAGGAACTGGAAACACCATATATTTT. Residues: CASSPGTGNTIYF.

This clone showed up just a few times. This chain links TRBV27 with TRBJ1-6; 7 nucleotides align to TRBD1. The V segment lost 4 bases and the J segment 6 bases; nucleotides outside the gene matches: 3. This CDR3 has 14 amino acids. The germline V gene encodes CDR1 MNHEY and CDR2 SMNVEV (reference sequence). The DNA of the CDR3 is TGTGCCAGCAGTTACGACAGGGCTAATTCACCCCTCCACTTT. It encodes CASSYDRANSPLHF.

The V gene is TRBV6-6, the J gene TRBJ2-1; 7 positions agree with TRBD1. Looked up from germline, CDR1 is MNHNY and CDR2 is SVGAGI (reference sequence). The J segment lost 1 base and the V segment lost 6 bases, leaving 9 bases of the junction unmatched. This CDR3 is 16 amino acids long. The CDR3 coding sequence is TGTGCCAGCAGCCGGCGGACAGGTCAGTCCTACAATGAGCAGTTCTTC. Protein product: CASSRRTGQSYNEQFF.

The chain is built from TRBV7-9 and TRBJ2-7, with D tentatively TRBD2 (7 bases). The CDR3 extends over 14 amino acids. The V end lost 3 bases, the J end lost 6 bases, and 15 bases lay between the germline ends. Germline V CDR1 and CDR2: SEHNR, FQNEAQ (reference sequence). CDR3 amino acids: CASSFVAGASEQYF. Here the CDR3 DNA reads TGTGCCAGCAGCTTTGTCGCGGGGGCTAGCGAGCAGTACTTC.

The CDR3 loop reads CASGGTSGSRGEQFF. The CDR3 coding sequence is TGTGCTAGTGGGGGGACTAGCGGGAGCCGCGGTGAGCAGTTCTTC. J is TRBJ2-1 and V is TRBV12-5; 14 nucleotides align to TRBD2. V gave up 6 bases and J gave up 9 bases; unmatched junction bases: 7. The CDR3 runs to 15 residues. Germline-derived CDR1 and CDR2 are LGHNT and FRNRAP.

This chain joins TRBV20-1 and TRBJ2-5, with no clear D. Germline V gives CDR1 DFQATT, CDR2 SNEGSKA (reference sequence). The CDR3 has 11 amino acids. V lost 7 bases to trimming and J lost 0 bases, with 6 bases between them. In DNA form, the CDR3 reads TGCAGTGGCTGGCACCAAGAGACCCAGTACTTC. This codes for CSGWHQETQYF.